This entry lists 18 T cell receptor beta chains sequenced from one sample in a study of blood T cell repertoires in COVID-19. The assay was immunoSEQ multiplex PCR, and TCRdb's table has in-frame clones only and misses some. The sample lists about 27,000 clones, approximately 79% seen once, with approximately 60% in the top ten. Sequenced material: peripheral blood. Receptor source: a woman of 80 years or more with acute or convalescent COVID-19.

The CDR3 loop reads CASTAGGARDEQFF. The DNA of the CDR3 is TGTGCCAGCACCGCCGGAGGGGCTCGGGATGAGCAGTTCTTC. The rearrangement links TRBV11-3 to TRBJ2-1, with a weak D call TRBD2 (6 bases). Germline CDR1 SGHNT, CDR2 YENEEA. The CDR3 is 14 amino acids. V lost 7 bases, J lost 8 bases, and 18 bases lay in between. Supplemented by reference TRBV11-3 and TRBJ2-1, the full variable domain reads EAGVVQSPRYKIIEKKQPVAFWCNPISGHNTLYWYLQNLGQGPELLIRYENEEAVDDSQLPKDRFSAERLKGVDSTLKIQPAELGDSAVYLCASTAGGARDEQFFGPGTRLTVL.

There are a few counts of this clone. The CDR3 reads CASSPGQGGVGSYNEQFF. In nucleotides, the CDR3 is TGTGCCAGCAGCCCTGGACAGGGCGGGGTCGGCTCCTACAATGAGCAGTTCTTC. The J gene is TRBJ2-1, the V gene TRBV7-9; TRBD1 matches 8 bases. Germline trimming cut 5 bases from V and 0 bases from J; bases unmatched to any gene: 12. This CDR3 is 18 amino acids long. CDR1 is SEHNR, CDR2 FQNEAQ, per germline (reference sequence).

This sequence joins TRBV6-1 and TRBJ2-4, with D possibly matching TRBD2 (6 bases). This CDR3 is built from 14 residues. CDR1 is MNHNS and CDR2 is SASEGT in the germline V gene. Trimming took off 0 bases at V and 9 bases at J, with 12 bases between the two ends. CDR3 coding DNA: TGTGCCAGCAGTGAAGCGCTCGTGGGGGGCATTCAGTACTTC. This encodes CASSEALVGGIQYF.

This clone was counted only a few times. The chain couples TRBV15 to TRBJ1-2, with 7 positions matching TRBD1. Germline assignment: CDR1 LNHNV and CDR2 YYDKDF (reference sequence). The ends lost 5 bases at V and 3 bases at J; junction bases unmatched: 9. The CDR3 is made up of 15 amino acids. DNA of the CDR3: TGTGCCACCAGCGCTGGGACAGTAAATTACTATGGCTACACCTTC. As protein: CATSAGTVNYYGYTF.

In nucleotides, the CDR3 is TGTGCCAGCTCACCAAGTTTACTAGCGGGAGAAGAGACCCAGTACTTC. Residues: CASSPSLLAGEETQYF. V usage is TRBV18 and J usage is TRBJ2-5; 11 bases align to TRBD2. The junction had 5 bases not matched to a gene; V was cut back by 2 bases and J by 3 bases. This CDR3 region has 16 residues. Germline CDR1 reads KGHSH; CDR2 reads LQKENI.

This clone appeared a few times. CDR3 amino acids: CASSESGHYGYTF. The CDR3 DNA reads TGCGCCAGCAGTGAGTCGGGGCACTATGGCTACACCTTC. V usage is TRBV10-2 and J usage is TRBJ1-2; D is perhaps TRBD1 (5 bases). This CDR3 is built from 13 residues. CDR1 is WSHSY, CDR2 SAAADI, per germline. V lost 0 bases and J 3 bases, leaving 5 bases between the germline ends.

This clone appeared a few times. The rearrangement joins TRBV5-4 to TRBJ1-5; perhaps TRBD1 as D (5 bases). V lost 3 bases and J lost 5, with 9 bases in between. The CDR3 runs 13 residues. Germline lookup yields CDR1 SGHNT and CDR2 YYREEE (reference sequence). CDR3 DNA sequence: TGTGCCAGCAGCTACGACAGATATCAGCCCCAGCATTTT. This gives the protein CASSYDRYQPQHF.

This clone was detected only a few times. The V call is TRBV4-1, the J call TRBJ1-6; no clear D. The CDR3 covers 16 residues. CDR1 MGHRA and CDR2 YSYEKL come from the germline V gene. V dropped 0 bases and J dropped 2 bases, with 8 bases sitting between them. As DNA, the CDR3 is TGCGCCAGCAGCCAAGATCCGAGGGCCTATAATTCACCCCTCCACTTT. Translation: CASSQDPRAYNSPLHF.

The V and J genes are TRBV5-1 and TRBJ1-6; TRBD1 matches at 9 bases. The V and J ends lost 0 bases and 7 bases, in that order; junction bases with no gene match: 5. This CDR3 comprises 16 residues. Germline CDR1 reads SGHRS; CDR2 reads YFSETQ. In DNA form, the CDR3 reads TGCGCCAGCAGCTTGGAAAGTGGGACAGGGAATTCACCCCTCCACTTT. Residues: CASSLESGTGNSPLHF.

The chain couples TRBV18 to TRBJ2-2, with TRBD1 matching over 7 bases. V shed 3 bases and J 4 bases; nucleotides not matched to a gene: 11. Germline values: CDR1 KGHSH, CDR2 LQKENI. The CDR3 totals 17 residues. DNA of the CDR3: TGTGCCAGCTCACCCGACATGACAGGGATCGGCACCGGGGAGCTGTTTTTT. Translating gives CASSPDMTGIGTGELFF. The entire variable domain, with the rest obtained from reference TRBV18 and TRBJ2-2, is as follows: NAGVMQNPRHLVRRRGQEARLRCSPMKGHSHVYWYRQLPEEGLKFMVYLQKENIIDESGMPKERFSAEFPKEGPSILRIQQVVRGDSAAYFCASSPDMTGIGTGELFFGEGSRLTVL.

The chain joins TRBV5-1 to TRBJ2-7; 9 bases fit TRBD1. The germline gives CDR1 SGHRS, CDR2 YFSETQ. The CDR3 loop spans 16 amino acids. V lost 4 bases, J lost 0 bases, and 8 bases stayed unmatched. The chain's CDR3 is CASSPGTGYSSYEQYF. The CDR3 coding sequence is TGCGCCAGCAGCCCTGGGACAGGGTACAGCTCCTACGAGCAGTACTTC.

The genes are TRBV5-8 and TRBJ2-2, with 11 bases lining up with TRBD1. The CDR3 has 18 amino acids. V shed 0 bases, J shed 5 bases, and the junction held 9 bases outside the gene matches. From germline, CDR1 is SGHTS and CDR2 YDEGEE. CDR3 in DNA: TGTGCCAGCAGCTTGGCCGGCGGACAGGGGGCACTAACCGGGGAGCTGTTTTTT. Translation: CASSLAGGQGALTGELFF.

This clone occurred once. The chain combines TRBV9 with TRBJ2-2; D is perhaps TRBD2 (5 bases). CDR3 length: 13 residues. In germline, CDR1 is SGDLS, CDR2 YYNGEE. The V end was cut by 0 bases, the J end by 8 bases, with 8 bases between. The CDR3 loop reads CASSVGGKGELFF. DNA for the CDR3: TGTGCCAGCAGCGTAGGAGGGAAAGGGGAGCTGTTTTTT.

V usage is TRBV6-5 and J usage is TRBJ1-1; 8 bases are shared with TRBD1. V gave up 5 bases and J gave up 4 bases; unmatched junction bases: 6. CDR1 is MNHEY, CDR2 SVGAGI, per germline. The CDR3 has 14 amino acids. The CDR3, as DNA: TGTGCCAGCAGTACCTGGACAGGGATCACTGAAGCTTTCTTT. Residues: CASSTWTGITEAFF.

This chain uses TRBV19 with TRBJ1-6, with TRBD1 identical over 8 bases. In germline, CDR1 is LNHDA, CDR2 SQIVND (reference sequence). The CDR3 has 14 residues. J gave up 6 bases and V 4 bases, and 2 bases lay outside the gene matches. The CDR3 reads CASSTDRGNSPLHF. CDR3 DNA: TGTGCCAGTAGTACCGACAGGGGTAATTCACCCCTCCACTTT.

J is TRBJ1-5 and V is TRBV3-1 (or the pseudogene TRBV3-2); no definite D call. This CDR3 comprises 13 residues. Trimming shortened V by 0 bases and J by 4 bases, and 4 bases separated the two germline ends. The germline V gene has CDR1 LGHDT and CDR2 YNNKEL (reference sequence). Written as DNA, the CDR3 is TGTGCCAGCAGCCAAGATCTTAATCAGCCCCAGCATTTT. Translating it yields CASSQDLNQPQHF.

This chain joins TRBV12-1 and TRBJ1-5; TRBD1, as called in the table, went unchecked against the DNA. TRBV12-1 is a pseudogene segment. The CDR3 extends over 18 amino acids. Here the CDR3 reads CASSLGDRGQGSNQPQHF. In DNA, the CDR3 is TGTGCCAGCAGCTTGGGGGACAGGGGGCAGGGGAGCAATCAGCCCCAGCATTTT.

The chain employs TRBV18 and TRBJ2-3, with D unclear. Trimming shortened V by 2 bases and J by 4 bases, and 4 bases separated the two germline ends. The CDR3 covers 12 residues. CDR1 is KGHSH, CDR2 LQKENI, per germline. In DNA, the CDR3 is TGTGCCAGCTCACCAGGGCCAGATACGCAGTATTTT. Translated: CASSPGPDTQYF. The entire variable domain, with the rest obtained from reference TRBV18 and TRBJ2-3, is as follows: NAGVMQNPRHLVRRRGQEARLRCSPMKGHSHVYWYRQLPEEGLKFMVYLQKENIIDESGMPKERFSAEFPKEGPSILRIQQVVRGDSAAYFCASSPGPDTQYFGPGTRLTVL.